Reported below is one T cell receptor beta chain. An end of the junction does not agree with germline; a read error may underlie this. Samples came from patients with localized non-small cell lung adenocarcinoma. The CDR3 contains 16 residues. Germline V gene lookup returns CDR1 MNHEY and CDR2 SMNVEV (reference sequence). The sample comes from a study of CD4 and CD8 cells across lung adenocarcinoma regions. TCRdb re-analysed the PCR reads in MiXCR, keeping a single row per CDR3 protein. The sample contains about 8,000 distinct CDR3 sequences, more than 55% of which appear only once. This sequence was found in a female donor with lung adenocarcinoma. The CD4 and CD8 labels of this study may be unreliable. Sequences were obtained from CD4+ T cells from the center of a lung tumor. The chain carries TRBV27 and TRBJ2-5, with a weak D call TRBD2 (6 bases). The CDR3 here is CASGARVGGGQETQYF. CDR3 sequence (DNA): TGTGCCAGCGGGGCCCGCGTAGGCGGAGGGCAAGAGACCCAGTATTTC.